This is a list of T cell receptor beta chains from one sample in a study of blood T cell repertoires in COVID-19. Repertoires were generated with immunoSEQ multiplex PCR, while TCRdb's copy carries only in-frame clones and drops some. The sample records roughly 75,000 clones, approximately 85% being singletons. Sequenced input: peripheral blood. All receptors derive from a man aged 50-60 years with COVID-19, enrolled during active disease. Both conserved end residues are part of each CDR3. The D gene is left open where the match is weak. Clone size is given for some rows only: seen once, a few or many times, or a class if the clone is expanded.

J | V | size | D | DNA | CDR3
TRBJ2-5 | TRBV24-1 | . | . | TGTGCCACCAGTGATTGGGTCTACGGGGAGACCCAGTACTTC | CATSDWVYGETQYF
TRBJ1-3 | TRBV7-9 | . | . | TGTGCCAGCAGCTTACCCATGACACACGGAAACACCATATATTTT | CASSLPMTHGNTIYF
TRBJ1-1 | TRBV6-2/TRBV6-3 | . | . | TGTGCCAGCAGTTTTAAGCGCGGGACTGAAGCTTTCTTT | CASSFKRGTEAFF
TRBJ1-5 | TRBV4-1 | once | . | TGCGCCAGCAGCCAAGGGGGGCCAGATCAGCCCCAGCATTTT | CASSQGGPDQPQHF
TRBJ2-3 | TRBV27 | . | . | TGTGCCAGCAGTTTATCCCAGGTCACAGATACGCAGTATTTT | CASSLSQVTDTQYF
TRBJ1-3 | TRBV19 | . | . | TGTGCCAGTAGTATGGGCAGAGGAAACACCATATATTTT | CASSMGRGNTIYF
TRBJ1-1 | TRBV15 | . | . | TGTGCCACCAGTAGAGACGGGTACACTGAAGCTTTCTTT | CATSRDGYTEAFF
TRBJ1-1 | TRBV9 | . | TRBD1 | TGTGCCAGCAGCGTAGACGAGGGGGCGAGCGCTTTCTTT | CASSVDEGASAFF
TRBJ2-7 | TRBV6-5 | . | TRBD1 | TGTGCCAGCAGCCTCACCGGACAGGGCTACGAGCAGTACTTC | CASSLTGQGYEQYF
TRBJ1-1 | TRBV11-2 | once | . | TGTGCCAGCAGCTTAGATCATGTCACTGAAGCTTTCTTT | CASSLDHVTEAFF
TRBJ2-5 | TRBV29-1 | . | TRBD2 | TGCAGCGTTCCTGTCGTGCCTAGCGGGATCTCGTACCAAGAGACCCAGTACTTC | CSVPVVPSGISYQETQYF
TRBJ1-2 | TRBV6-5 | . | . | TGTGCCAGCAGCCCCCAGAGGGCGGGCTCTGGCTACACCTTC | CASSPQRAGSGYTF
TRBJ1-5 | TRBV7-3 | . | . | TGTGCCAGCAGCTCACAGACCGGACAGCCCCAGCATTTT | CASSSQTGQPQHF
TRBJ2-2 | TRBV27 | . | . | TGTGCCAGCAGAACGGGTGAAGCGAACACCGGGGAGCTGTTTTTT | CASRTGEANTGELFF
TRBJ1-1 | TRBV9 | . | . | TGTGCCAGCACAGCCTCCGGGACATTGAACACTGAAGCTTTCTTT | CASTASGTLNTEAFF
TRBJ2-3 | TRBV7-2 | . | TRBD2 | TGTGCCAGCAGCCCACTAGCGGGAACTAGCACAGATACGCAGTATTTT | CASSPLAGTSTDTQYF
TRBJ1-6 | TRBV5-5 | few | . | TGTGCCAGCAGTTCGGGGAGCTCCTTCTATAATTCACCCCTCCACTTT | CASSSGSSFYNSPLHF
TRBJ1-5 | TRBV5-1 | . | TRBD1 | TGCGCCAGCAGCTTACAGGGGGGTAGCAATCAGCCCCAGCATTTT | CASSLQGGSNQPQHF
TRBJ1-5 | TRBV19 | . | . | TGTGCCAGTAGTGCCTCACAGGGTACTATATTAGTGAGCAATCAGCCCCAGCATTTT | CASSASQGTILVSNQPQHF
TRBJ2-7 | TRBV2 | . | . | TGTGCCAGCAGTGCAGGTTTCGGGGTGAACGAGCAGTACTTC | CASSAGFGVNEQYF
TRBJ2-1 | TRBV7-3 | . | TRBD2 | TGTGCCAGCAGCTTTTTAGGACTAGCCTACAATGAGCAGTTCTTC | CASSFLGLAYNEQFF
TRBJ2-7 | TRBV9 | many | TRBD2 | TGTGCCAGCAGCGTAGGCCTAGCGGGAGCCTACGAGCAGTACTTC | CASSVGLAGAYEQYF
TRBJ2-1 | TRBV9 | . | . | TGTGCCAGCAGCGTAGTAGGCGGGCGCTACAATGAGCAGTTCTTC | CASSVVGGRYNEQFF
TRBJ1-5 | TRBV6-1 | . | . | TGTGCCAGCAGTGAATTGGGAGGCAGCAATCAGCCCCAGCATTTT | CASSELGGSNQPQHF
TRBJ1-1 | TRBV7-2 | . | . | TGTGCCAGCAGCTTAGTAACCGGGAACACTGAAGCTTTCTTT | CASSLVTGNTEAFF
TRBJ1-1 | TRBV30 | . | . | TGTGCCTGGACGGACAGCCCCGCATCTGAAGCTTTCTTT | CAWTDSPASEAFF
TRBJ1-6 | TRBV2 | . | . | TGTGCCAGCAGTGAAGCGCTGCCCAGCGATAATTCACCCCTCCACTTT | CASSEALPSDNSPLHF
TRBJ1-4 | TRBV5-1 | once | . | TGCGCCAGCAGGTTGGGACACTCCATGAACGAAAAACTGTTTTTT | CASRLGHSMNEKLFF
TRBJ2-2 | TRBV5-1 | once | . | TGCGCCAGCAGCTTGGGACACATGAACACCGGGGAGCTGTTTTTT | CASSLGHMNTGELFF
TRBJ1-2 | TRBV6-4 | . | TRBD1 | TGTGCCAGCAGTGAGGAAACAGGGGGCCCCTATGGCTACACCTTC | CASSEETGGPYGYTF
TRBJ1-5 | TRBV19 | . | . | TGTGCCAGTAGGTTCAGTCCGATCAATCAGCCCCAGCATTTT | CASRFSPINQPQHF
TRBJ1-1 | TRBV6-1 | . | . | TGTGCCAGCAGTGAATTTCGGGAATCGGCTGAAGCTTTCTTT | CASSEFRESAEAFF
TRBJ2-7 | TRBV28 | . | TRBD2 | TGTGCCAGCAGGATGGGACTAGCGGGGTCCGAGCAGTACTTC | CASRMGLAGSEQYF
TRBJ2-1 | TRBV18 | . | . | TGTGCCAGCTCACCGCTGTCCGGGACTCCGACCTCGGGTGAGCAGTTCTTC | CASSPLSGTPTSGEQFF
TRBJ1-2 | TRBV25-1 | once | TRBD1 | TGTGCCAGCAGTGAATTAGGACAGGGGGATGGCTACACCTTC | CASSELGQGDGYTF
TRBJ2-6 | TRBV5-6 | . | . | TGTGCCAGCAGCGTTTACAGGGCTGGGGCCAACGTCCTGACTTTC | CASSVYRAGANVLTF
TRBJ1-2 | TRBV3-1/TRBV3-2 | once | TRBD1 | TGTGCCAGCAGCTTGACAGGGAGCGGCTACACCTTC | CASSLTGSGYTF